The entry below describes one TCR beta chain. Its target is unknown. This specimen belongs to a study of cytomegalovirus exposure and HLA in healthy donors. Study at large: Earlier results showed 117 million unique TCR beta sequences derived from approximately 170 million T cells.

The PCR employed 60 Vbeta primers together with 13 Jbeta primers. Repertoires were generated with immunoSEQ multiplex PCR, while TCRdb's copy carries only in-frame clones and drops some. The sample includes 99,000 or so clones, around 86% of them seen just once. The CDR3 runs 16 residues. Germline values: CDR1 SNHLY, CDR2 FYNNEI. V was pared by 6 bases and J by 0 bases, with 9 bases of the junction left unmatched. Study findings and constraints: A classifier reportedly called cytomegalovirus status with high sensitivity and specificity.

The sample taken for sequencing was PBMCs. The chain has TRBV2 and TRBJ1-1; 8 bases map to TRBD1. The receptor comes from a man younger than 40 in good health and CMV-seropositive. The chain's CDR3 is CASSPGTGNMNTEAFF. The CDR3 bases are TGTGCCAGCAGCCCCGGGACAGGCAACATGAACACTGAAGCTTTCTTT. Complete variable domain (other parts from reference TRBV2 and TRBJ1-1): EPEVTQTPSHQVTQMGQEVILRCVPISNHLYFYWYRQILGQKVEFLVSFYNNEISEKSEIFDDQFSVERPDGSNFTLKIRSTKLEDSAMYFCASSPGTGNMNTEAFFGQGTRLTVV.